The TCR beta chain under discussion was sequenced for a study of chemoradiotherapy in HPV16-positive cancers. The junction had 3 bases not matched to a gene; V was cut back by 0 bases and J by 3 bases. The length of the CDR3 is 14 residues. The germline CDR1 and CDR2 sequences are SGDLS and YYNGEE. The repertoire was sequenced with immunoSEQ multiplex PCR; TCRdb's copy has only in-frame clones and lacks some. The sample records 50,000 to 55,000 clones, about 92% being singletons. Repertoires were sampled repeatedly during chemoradiotherapy. With respect to this clone: No antigen is known for it.

Study-level points and caveats: HPV-responsive T-cell expansion during chemoradiotherapy was linked to improved recurrence-free survival in HPV16-positive patients. Candidate HPV-specific clones and E7-related TCR motifs grew in tumor during treatment.

The clonotype originates from a human donor with HPV-associated anogenital cancer. Sequences were derived from blood, sampled from a patient who underwent chemoradiotherapy. J is TRBJ2-7 and V is TRBV9; the match to TRBD1 covers 7 bases. The CDR3 nucleotides are TGTGCCAGCAGCGTAGGACAGGGAGTCTACGAGCAGTACTTC. It yields the protein CASSVGQGVYEQYF. Together with reference TRBV9 and TRBJ2-7, the CDR3 gives the full variable domain: DSGVTQTPKHLITATGQRVTLRCSPRSGDLSVYWYQQSLDQGLQFLIQYYNGEERAKGNILERFSAQQFPDLHSELNLSSLELGDSALYFCASSVGQGVYEQYFGPGTRLTVT.